This TCR beta chain was recovered during a study of regulatory T cells in long-lasting Graves disease. Looking at the study overall: Under 3 months of antithyroid drugs had been taken by newly diagnosed Graves' patients.

This CDR3 has 21 amino acids. The germline gives CDR1 SEHNR, CDR2 FQNEAQ (reference sequence). V lost 4 bases and J lost 4; bases outside the gene matches: 21. Arm-PCR of CDR3 regions with iRepertoire HTBI primers generated TCR beta libraries. From the multiplex PCR reads, TCRdb called clonotypes with MiXCR, one entry per CDR3 protein. This table has about 540,000 distinct CDR3 sequences, 13% appearing once. This clonotype was recorded at least ten times. As for time point: newly diagnosed GD, antithyroid drugs for less than 3 months. Preparation of the TCR library used RNA extracted from PBMCs. These same data were also listed under a study on T cells in Graves' hyperthyroidism and ophthalmopathy. That source notes: The study used the HTBI primer set for a first-round RT-PCR of the TCR CDR3. Ophthalmopathy onset followed model prediction by a median about 6.5 months.

The clonotype originates from a man aged 25 to 40 with Graves disease. The chain combines TRBV7-9 with TRBJ2-1, with 11 nucleotides matching TRBD2. The input for sequencing was peripheral blood mononuclear cells (PBMCs), taken at new diagnosis, from a patient treated with antithyroid drugs. Here the CDR3 DNA reads TGTGCCAGCAGCTACGGCCTCGGGACTAGCGGTTGGTCGTCAAGTTACAATGAGCAGTTCTTC. It is translated as CASSYGLGTSGWSSSYNEQFF.